What follows are 13 T cell receptor beta chains derived from one specimen sequenced in a study of cytomegalovirus exposure and HLA in healthy donors. Primers for the PCR totalled 60 Vbeta and 13 Jbeta. Assay: immunoSEQ multiplex PCR; the TCRdb copy retains only in-frame clones and omits some. This table has some 66,000 clones, 78% appearing once. The sequenced material came from PBMCs. The receptor source for this set is a man aged 40-49 years in good health and CMV-seronegative.

The chain combines TRBV10-3 with TRBJ2-7, with TRBD1 matching 9 bases. This CDR3 has 14 amino acids. In germline, CDR1 is ENHRY, CDR2 SYGVKD. V shed 6 bases and J 4 bases; nucleotides not matched to a gene: 7. This CDR3 is CAIRADRGIYEQYF. CDR3 sequence (DNA): TGTGCCATCAGGGCCGACAGGGGGATATACGAGCAGTACTTC.

The chain carries TRBV5-1 and TRBJ2-7; 11 bases match TRBD1. CDR1 and CDR2 (germline): SGHRS, YFSETQ. The CDR3 has 14 residues. Germline trimming cut 4 bases from V and 4 bases from J; bases unmatched to any gene: 4. CDR3 coding DNA: TGCGCCAGCAGCAGGACAGGGGGCGCGTACGAGCAGTACTTC. Its translation is CASSRTGGAYEQYF.

CDR3 DNA: TGCACCACCCACGACTTGAGCTCCTACAATGAGCAGTTCTTC. This gives the protein CTTHDLSSYNEQFF. V gene TRBV1 combines with J gene TRBJ2-1; TRBD2 is the table's D call, not checked against the DNA. TRBV1 is listed as a pseudogene. This CDR3 has 14 amino acids.

A few counts support this clone. V and J are TRBV2 and TRBJ1-5; TRBD1 might be the D (6 bases). CDR1 is SNHLY, CDR2 FYNNEI, per germline. Trimming stripped 2 bases from V and 4 bases from J, with 9 bases between. This CDR3 is 14 amino acids long. CDR3: CASSENTGNQPQHF. The CDR3 DNA sequence: TGTGCCAGCAGTGAAAATACAGGGAATCAGCCCCAGCATTTT. Supplemented by reference TRBV2 and TRBJ1-5, the full variable domain reads EPEVTQTPSHQVTQMGQEVILRCVPISNHLYFYWYRQILGQKVEFLVSFYNNEISEKSEIFDDQFSVERPDGSNFTLKIRSTKLEDSAMYFCASSENTGNQPQHFGDGTRLSIL.

The J gene is TRBJ1-1, the V gene TRBV5-4; D may be TRBD1 (6 bases). V was pared by 8 bases and J by 0 bases, with 14 bases between. Germline V gene lookup returns CDR1 SGHNT and CDR2 YYREEE (reference sequence). CDR3 length equals 14 residues. The DNA for the CDR3 is TGTGCCAGTGCAATGGGGACAATGAACACTGAAGCTTTCTTT. Protein sequence: CASAMGTMNTEAFF.

The chain employs TRBV5-5 and TRBJ1-5; a possible D gene is TRBD1 (5 bases). This CDR3 is 14 amino acids long. From germline, CDR1 is SGHKS and CDR2 YYEKEE (reference sequence). The V and J ends lost 4 bases and 3 bases respectively, with 11 bases between them. CDR3 nucleotides: TGTGCCAGCAGCCGGGGAGGGGCCAATCAGCCCCAGCATTTT. Encoded protein: CASSRGGANQPQHF.

V is TRBV25-1 and J is TRBJ2-3; a possible D gene is TRBD2 (6 bases). The CDR3 spans 14 residues. Germline values: CDR1 MGHDK, CDR2 SYGVNS. V lost 7 bases and J 2 bases, leaving 13 bases between the germline ends. CDR3 region: CASTAPGVTDTQYF. The CDR3, as DNA: TGTGCCAGCACGGCTCCGGGGGTCACAGATACGCAGTATTTT.

V is TRBV10-2 and J is TRBJ2-5, with 9 nucleotides matching TRBD1. This CDR3 comprises 14 residues. Germline assignment: CDR1 WSHSY and CDR2 SAAADI. Trimming took 6 bases from V and 4 from J; bases not matched to a gene: 6. The CDR3 here is CASRTTGGGETQYF. The CDR3 bases are TGCGCCAGCAGGACGACAGGGGGTGGAGAGACCCAGTACTTC.

This chain links TRBV2 with TRBJ1-2; 7 bases are shared with TRBD1. V was pared by 9 bases and J by 7 bases, with 8 bases of the junction left unmatched. The CDR3 contains 12 residues. Germline CDR1 SNHLY, CDR2 FYNNEI. The CDR3 region has the DNA TGTGCCAGTTCCGACAGGGAGCGTGGCTACACCTTC. Its translation: CASSDRERGYTF.

This chain connects TRBV28 to TRBJ1-5; D is unclear. This CDR3 region has 15 residues. Germline V gene data show CDR1 as MDHEN and CDR2 as SYDVKM. The ends were cut back, 6 bases at V and 7 bases at J, with 19 bases in the middle. Written as DNA, the CDR3 is TGTGCCAGCAGCCCCCCCATTCGGGGAGGCCAGCCCCAGCATTTT. It translates to CASSPPIRGGQPQHF.

This clone is a singleton in its sample. The V and J genes are TRBV27 and TRBJ1-5; D ambiguous. The CDR3 covers 15 residues. Germline V CDR1 and CDR2: MNHEY, SMNVEV (reference sequence). With 2 bases removed from V and 9 bases from J, the gap between germline ends came to 17 bases. The CDR3 protein is CASSLGGSSLRPQHF. The CDR3 nucleotides read TGTGCCAGCAGTTTAGGAGGGAGCAGTTTGAGGCCCCAGCATTTT.

The chain has TRBV7-9 and TRBJ1-6, with D hard to call. In germline, CDR1 is SEHNR, CDR2 FQNEAQ (reference sequence). V lost 5 bases and J lost 1, with 6 bases in between. The length of the CDR3 is 14 residues. The CDR3 sequence: CASSGGSYNSPLHF. The CDR3 region has the DNA TGTGCCAGCAGCGGCGGGTCCTATAATTCACCCCTCCACTTT.

The chain uses TRBV19 and TRBJ1-2, with a tentative D call TRBD1 (5 bases). The germline V gene has CDR1 LNHDA and CDR2 SQIVND (reference sequence). The CDR3 runs to 14 residues. Trimming took 3 bases from V and 9 from J, leaving 17 bases between them. In nucleotides, the CDR3 is TGTGCCAGTAGTATGGGGGGAGACGGGATAAGCTACACCTTC. This codes for CASSMGGDGISYTF.